What follows are 28 T cell receptor beta chains derived from one specimen sequenced in a study of T cells after yellow fever vaccination. TCRdb redid the calling of the 5' RACE reads with MiXCR, one entry per CDR3 protein. Here the sample spans about 160,000 distinct CDR3 sequences, approximately 9.7% being singletons. Material: CD8+ T cells sorted from PBMCs, obtained 45 days after the yellow fever booster vaccination. The receptors stem from a man younger than 35 who received the YFV17D yellow fever vaccine.

This clonotype was seen only a few times. The chain links TRBV12-3 or TRBV12-4 to TRBJ1-1; D remains unclear. Trimming removed 10 bases at V and 1 base at J, with 16 bases between. There are 14 residues in the CDR3. This CDR3 reads CATRSGKANTEAFF. Here the CDR3 DNA reads TGTGCCACAAGGTCGGGGAAAGCGAACACTGAAGCTTTCTTT.

This clonotype was recorded a few times. Here the CDR3 DNA reads TGTGCCAGCAGTTACCTTCTGGGTCGCACAGATACGCAGTATTTT. Translated: CASSYLLGRTDTQYF. The genes are TRBV6-2 or TRBV6-3 and TRBJ2-3; D not certain. CDR1 is MNHEY and CDR2 is SVGEGT in the germline V gene. Trimming stripped 2 bases from V and 1 base from J, with 10 bases between. The CDR3 runs 15 residues.

This chain links TRBV27 with TRBJ2-3; D is ambiguous. The V end lost 4 bases, the J end lost 6 bases, and 17 bases lay between the germline ends. The germline gives CDR1 MNHEY, CDR2 SMNVEV (reference sequence). The CDR3 is 15 residues long. The DNA of the CDR3 is TGTGCCAGCAGTTACATGGCCCCTCCGGGCGATACGCAGTATTTT. It encodes CASSYMAPPGDTQYF.

This clonotype was seen a few times. The chain combines TRBV6-5 with TRBJ1-6; D is unresolved. Germline V lookup: CDR1 MNHEY, CDR2 SVGAGI. CDR3 length: 10 amino acids. V lost 8 bases and J lost 10, with 6 bases in between. The CDR3 is CASGGSPLHF. The CDR3 DNA sequence: TGTGCCAGCGGAGGATCACCCCTCCACTTT.

Only a few counts were recorded for this clonotype. The chain joins TRBV6-5 to TRBJ2-1, with D perhaps TRBD1 or TRBD2 (6 bases each). This CDR3 spans 16 amino acids. CDR1 and CDR2 from the germline V gene are MNHEY and SVGAGI. Trimming left V 1 base short and J 4 bases short, with 14 bases between. This chain's CDR3 is CASSYLPRGPYNEQFF. The CDR3 DNA is TGTGCCAGCAGTTACTTGCCTCGGGGGCCGTACAATGAGCAGTTCTTC.

This chain connects TRBV4-1 to TRBJ2-7; no reliable D call. Germline assignment: CDR1 MGHRA and CDR2 YSYEKL. Deletions cut 0 bases from V and 3 bases from J, with 9 bases between. The length of the CDR3 is 14 residues. For the CDR3, the DNA is TGCGCCAGCAGCCAAGATCTTCGGGTCTACGAGCAGTACGTC. Its protein is CASSQDLRVYEQYV.

Only a few counts were recorded for this clonotype. The chain couples TRBV10-2 to TRBJ2-7, with D tentatively TRBD2 (6 bases). The V end lost 8 bases, the J end lost 2 bases, and 10 bases lay between the germline ends. Looked up from germline, CDR1 is WSHSY and CDR2 is SAAADI. This CDR3 region has 12 residues. CDR3: CASGGEAYEQYF. CDR3 nucleotide sequence: TGCGCCAGCGGAGGGGAAGCCTACGAGCAGTACTTC.

The rearrangement links TRBV6-5 to TRBJ2-1, with D maybe TRBD2 (5 bases). Germline V gene sequence: CDR1 MNHEY, CDR2 SVGAGI. CDR3 length equals 13 residues. V lost 2 bases to trimming and J lost 5 bases, with 7 bases between them. The CDR3 sequence is CASSYNGDNEQFF. In DNA, the CDR3 is TGTGCCAGCAGTTACAACGGGGACAATGAGCAGTTCTTC.

The chain uses TRBV7-9 and TRBJ2-2, with D unclear. The CDR3 runs to 12 residues. Germline assignment: CDR1 SEHNR and CDR2 FQNEAQ (reference sequence). The germline V and J ends were trimmed by 3 bases and 6 bases, with 5 bases remaining between them. The CDR3 DNA reads as TGTGCCAGCAGCTTTCAGCCCGGGGAGCTGTTTTTT. Its protein is CASSFQPGELFF.

The CDR3 DNA follows: TGTGCCATCAGTGAGTCGAATGTGCAGGGCAATCGCAAGAACACTGAAGCTTTCTTT. This encodes CAISESNVQGNRKNTEAFF. The chain carries TRBV10-3 and TRBJ1-1; perhaps TRBD1 as D (5 bases). The V end lost 0 bases, the J end lost 1 base, and 21 bases lay between the germline ends. The CDR3 is 19 residues long. CDR1 and CDR2 from the germline V gene are ENHRY and SYGVKD.

The chain employs TRBV21-1 and TRBJ2-7; the table calls TRBD2, which could not be checked here. TRBV21-1 is marked as a pseudogene. There are 15 residues in the CDR3. The CDR3 protein is CASSRRVPNCYEQYF. Written as DNA, the CDR3 is TGTGCCAGCAGCAGGAGGGTCCCCAACTGTTACGAGCAGTACTTC.

This clonotype has just a few counts. The chain has TRBV11-2 and TRBJ2-7, with D possibly TRBD1 on 6 matching bases. Trimming cost V 5 bases and J 6 bases, with 11 bases left between them. The CDR3 sequence is 12 residues long. Germline V gene data show CDR1 as SGHAT and CDR2 as FQNNGV. The CDR3, as DNA: TGTGCCAGCAGCCCGGACAGTCTCGAGCAGTACGTC. Translated: CASSPDSLEQYV.

This clonotype has just a few counts. J is TRBJ2-6 and V is TRBV4-2, with 7 bases identical to TRBD1. In germline, CDR1 is LGHNA, CDR2 YNFKEQ. J gave up 2 bases and V 7 bases, and 2 bases lay outside the gene matches. The length of the CDR3 is 14 residues. The CDR3 DNA reads TGTGCCAGCATCGACAGGGCTGGGGCCAACGTCCTGACTTTC. Translated, it gives CASIDRAGANVLTF.

This clonotype was recorded a few times. The chain combines TRBV28 with TRBJ1-1, with no clear D. CDR1 and CDR2 from the germline V gene are MDHEN and SYDVKM. There are 12 residues in the CDR3. The V end was cut by 5 bases, the J end by 3 bases, with 7 bases between. The CDR3 protein is CASSPRYTEAFF. The DNA of the CDR3 is TGTGCCAGCAGTCCGCGGTACACTGAAGCTTTCTTT.

This clonotype came up a few times. The V call is TRBV28, the J call TRBJ1-2; tentatively, D is TRBD1 (6 bases). The germline V and J ends were trimmed by 5 bases and 4 bases, with 20 bases remaining between them. CDR3 length equals 16 residues. Looked up from germline, CDR1 is MDHEN and CDR2 is SYDVKM. Here the CDR3 reads CASSTPWGGRFYGYTF. CDR3 nucleotide sequence: TGTGCCAGCAGTACCCCATGGGGGGGGCGCTTCTATGGCTACACCTTC.

This clonotype was recorded at least ten times. The J gene is TRBJ2-7, the V gene TRBV7-9; no clear D. CDR3 length: 12 residues. Germline V lookup: CDR1 SEHNR, CDR2 FQNEAQ (reference sequence). V lost 5 bases and J lost 4, with 9 bases in between. The CDR3 sequence is CASSLESYEQYF. In nucleotides, the CDR3 is TGTGCCAGCAGCCTGGAGAGTTACGAGCAGTACTTC.

This clonotype was seen repeatedly, ten times or more. This chain connects TRBV29-1 to TRBJ2-1; TRBD2 matches at 7 bases. The V gene's germline CDR1 is SQVTM and CDR2 ANQGSEA. There are 14 residues in the CDR3. The ends lost 7 bases at V and 10 bases at J; junction bases unmatched: 16. The CDR3 is CSARLAEGLEEQFF. In DNA, the CDR3 is TGCAGCGCCCGGCTAGCGGAGGGGCTAGAGGAGCAGTTCTTC.

This clonotype was seen only a few times. The chain carries TRBV28 and TRBJ1-2; D is uncertain. The CDR3 extends over 12 amino acids. CDR1 MDHEN and CDR2 SYDVKM come from the germline V gene. Trimming pared 2 bases from V and 13 bases from J, leaving 14 bases between. The CDR3 is CASSLRKGRSTF. CDR3 bases: TGTGCCAGCAGTTTACGCAAAGGAAGGAGCACCTTC.

The table lists this clonotype with a few counts. The chain employs TRBV6-5 and TRBJ2-1; D is uncertain. The V gene lost 8 bases and the J gene lost 0 bases, with 23 bases spanning the gap. This CDR3 region has 18 residues. CDR1 is MNHEY and CDR2 is SVGAGI in the germline V gene. The CDR3 bases are TGTGCCAGCCAACTTCAAGGGCAGGTTCGTAGCTCCTACAATGAGCAGTTCTTC. It codes for CASQLQGQVRSSYNEQFF.

This rearrangement joins TRBV6-5 to TRBJ1-2; 7 bases map to TRBD1. The CDR3 contains 14 residues. Trimming cost V 6 bases and J 6 bases; bases outside gene matches: 10. Germline lookup yields CDR1 MNHEY and CDR2 SVGAGI. This CDR3 reads CASSPTGIWDGYTF. For the CDR3, the DNA is TGTGCCAGCAGCCCGACAGGGATTTGGGATGGCTACACCTTC.

Only a few counts were recorded for this clonotype. The chain has TRBV12-3 or TRBV12-4 and TRBJ2-1, with 9 positions matching TRBD2. The V gene end was trimmed by 8 bases and the J gene end by 7 bases; junction bases not matched to a gene: 9. There are 14 residues in the CDR3. The DNA for the CDR3 is TGTGCCAGCCGCGGGGGGGCCCTGATTAATGAGCAGTTCTTC. As protein: CASRGGALINEQFF.

This clonotype was seen repeatedly, ten times or more. The chain joins TRBV7-9 to TRBJ2-1; D unclear. The ends were cut back, 6 bases at V and 0 bases at J, with 9 bases in the middle. Germline assignment: CDR1 SEHNR and CDR2 FQNEAQ (reference sequence). The CDR3 length is 14 residues. CDR3 in DNA: TGTGCCAGCAGGGTGTTGAGCTCCTACAATGAGCAGTTCTTC. Translating gives CASRVLSSYNEQFF.

This clonotype was observed a few times. The V call is TRBV6-6, the J call TRBJ1-1; D uncertain. CDR3 length: 13 residues. CDR1 is MNHNY, CDR2 SVGAGI, per germline (reference sequence). The V end lost 6 bases, the J end lost 1 base, and 9 bases lay between the germline ends. The CDR3 region has the DNA TGTGCCAGCAGCCACCGCCAGAACACTGAAGCTTTCTTT. Its translation is CASSHRQNTEAFF.

V gene TRBV27 combines with J gene TRBJ2-7, with D perhaps matching TRBD1 (6 bases). Trimming removed 5 bases at V and 6 bases at J, with 11 bases between. This CDR3 spans 12 amino acids. Germline CDR1 reads MNHEY; CDR2 reads SMNVEV (reference sequence). The CDR3 reads CASSPGTIEQYF. In DNA, the CDR3 is TGTGCCAGCAGTCCGGGGACAATCGAGCAGTACTTC.

This clonotype was counted between two and nine times. V usage is TRBV29-1 and J usage is TRBJ1-1, with D possibly TRBD1 on 5 matching bases. This CDR3 comprises 14 residues. CDR1 and CDR2 from the germline V gene are SQVTM and ANQGSEA. V was trimmed by 3 bases and J by 1 base, leaving 12 bases between them. The CDR3 spells CSVEGEGSNTEAFF. CDR3 nucleotides: TGCAGCGTTGAGGGGGAAGGGTCGAACACTGAAGCTTTCTTT.

The V gene is TRBV19, the J gene TRBJ2-7; 10 bases match TRBD1. With V trimmed by 4 bases and J by 1 base, 4 bases remained unmatched. This CDR3 has 15 residues. Germline CDR1 and CDR2: LNHDA and SQIVND (reference sequence). DNA of the CDR3: TGTGCCAGTAGTACGGACAGGGGGAGTTCCTACGAGCAGTACTTC. Its translation is CASSTDRGSSYEQYF.

This clonotype has more than one count but fewer than ten. The chain links TRBV28 to TRBJ1-5; D ambiguous. Germline values: CDR1 MDHEN, CDR2 SYDVKM. Trimming removed 2 bases at V and 6 bases at J, with 11 bases between. The CDR3 loop spans 14 amino acids. CDR3 protein: CASSLIDGRQPQHF. The CDR3 DNA sequence: TGTGCCAGCAGTTTAATCGACGGACGTCAGCCCCAGCATTTT.

V usage is TRBV29-1 and J usage is TRBJ2-2; 8 nucleotides align to TRBD1. Germline CDR1 SQVTM, CDR2 ANQGSEA. Trimming took 5 bases from V and 6 from J; bases not matched to a gene: 5. This CDR3 spans 13 amino acids. The CDR3 DNA reads as TGCAGCGTTAGACAGGGGATCCCCGGGGAGCTGTTTTTT. It yields the protein CSVRQGIPGELFF.